The 18 T cell receptor beta chains below all came from one sample that was sequenced in a study of memory CD4+ T cells and cytomegalovirus serostatus. Only in-frame clones appear in the TCRdb table, and some are missing; sequencing was by immunoSEQ multiplex PCR. The profile shows 40,000 to 45,000 clones, less than 85% of them singletons. The sort gate was single viable CD3+CD4+CD8-CD45RO+ cells for memory CD4+ T cells. Sequenced: memory CD4+ T cells from blood. The source is an adult in good health and CMV-seronegative.

The J gene is TRBJ2-7, the V gene TRBV5-1; 8 bases are a match to TRBD1. J lost 7 bases, V lost 3 bases, and 3 bases had no gene match. The CDR3 consists of 12 residues. Germline assignment: CDR1 SGHRS and CDR2 YFSETQ. The CDR3 bases are TGCGCCAGCAGCTACGGACAGGGAGAGCAGTACTTC. Translating it yields CASSYGQGEQYF.

This clone counts as medium-sized. The CDR3 region is CASRFRDRSSYEQYF. CDR3 nucleotide sequence: TGTGCCAGCAGGTTCCGGGACAGGAGCTCCTACGAGCAGTACTTC. This chain links TRBV7-2 with TRBJ2-7; 8 bases are a match to TRBD1. This CDR3 has 15 residues. From germline, CDR1 is SGHTA and CDR2 FQGNSA. V trimming: 6 bases; J trimming: 0 bases; junction bases outside the gene matches: 7.

This chain connects TRBV7-6 to TRBJ2-1; tentative D call: TRBD2 (6 bases). CDR1 is SGHVS, CDR2 FNYEAQ, per germline. Deletions cut 3 bases from V and 4 bases from J, with 16 bases between. The CDR3 is 16 amino acids. CDR3 residues: CASSFFGSGPYNEQFF. Here the CDR3 DNA reads TGTGCCAGCAGCTTTTTTGGAAGCGGGCCTTACAATGAGCAGTTCTTC. The variable domain in full, completed from reference TRBV7-6 and TRBJ2-1, reads GAGVSQSPRYKVTKRGQDVALRCDPISGHVSLYWYRQALGQGPEFLTYFNYEAQQDKSGLPNDRFSAERPEGSISTLTIQRTEQRDSAMYRCASSFFGSGPYNEQFFGPGTRLTVL.

V and J are TRBV2 and TRBJ1-5; weak D call: TRBD1 (6 bases). Germline loops: CDR1 SNHLY, CDR2 FYNNEI. V dropped 6 bases and J dropped 4 bases, with 10 bases sitting between them. This CDR3 region has 13 residues. For the CDR3, the DNA is TGTGCCAGCAGCCGACAGGAAAATCAGCCCCAGCATTTT. Amino acids: CASSRQENQPQHF.

CDR3 in amino acids: CASSPIPLQGLAYNEQFF. CDR3 bases: TGTGCCAGCAGTCCCATACCACTACAGGGGTTAGCCTACAATGAGCAGTTCTTC. The chain joins TRBV27 to TRBJ2-1, with 7 bases identical to TRBD1. V trimming: 5 bases; J trimming: 2 bases; junction bases outside the gene matches: 15. The length of the CDR3 is 18 residues. In germline, CDR1 is MNHEY, CDR2 SMNVEV (reference sequence).

This clone was counted a few times. The genes are TRBV29-1 and TRBJ1-1, with 10 bases matching TRBD1. There are 13 residues in the CDR3. Trimming removed 4 bases from V and 1 base from J; junction bases left unmatched: 0. Germline values: CDR1 SQVTM, CDR2 ANQGSEA. CDR3 sequence: CSVGQGANTEAFF. DNA for the CDR3: TGCAGCGTTGGACAGGGGGCGAACACTGAAGCTTTCTTT.

About this clone: Other DNA sequences in the sample encode the same CDR3. The genes are TRBV19 and TRBJ1-5; D uncertain. The CDR3 extends over 15 amino acids. V lost 3 bases and J lost 2, with 11 bases in between. CDR1 and CDR2 (germline): LNHDA, SQIVND (reference sequence). This chain's CDR3 is CASSIRGSGNQPQHF. CDR3 bases: TGTGCCAGTAGTATTCGGGGATCTGGCAATCAGCCCCAGCATTTT.

This clone has only a few counts. This chain links TRBV6-1 with TRBJ2-6, with 8 bases lining up with TRBD1. Germline V gene lookup returns CDR1 MNHNS and CDR2 SASEGT. The CDR3 totals 18 residues. The junction had 9 bases not matched to a gene; V was cut back by 4 bases and J by 1 base. CDR3 region: CASSGQGTNPSGANVLTF. CDR3 DNA: TGTGCCAGCAGTGGACAGGGGACGAACCCTTCTGGGGCCAACGTCCTGACTTTC.

This clone was seen only a few times. The chain joins TRBV19 to TRBJ1-5, with D possibly matching TRBD1 (5 bases). V was cut by 5 bases and J by 0 bases, with 11 bases left in between. The CDR3 is 15 amino acids. Germline V CDR1 and CDR2: LNHDA, SQIVND (reference sequence). The CDR3 loop reads CASSSGHYSNQPQHF. CDR3 nucleotides: TGTGCCAGTAGTTCCGGACATTATAGCAATCAGCCCCAGCATTTT.

This CDR3 is CASESGTNNQPQHF. The CDR3 nucleotides read TGTGCCAGCGAATCAGGGACAAACAATCAGCCCCAGCATTTT. The chain carries TRBV7-8 and TRBJ1-5; the D gene is possibly TRBD1 (6 bases). Germline V gene lookup returns CDR1 SGHVS and CDR2 FQNEAQ. This CDR3 contains 14 residues. V shed 8 bases and J shed 3 bases, with 14 bases lying between them.

The chain links TRBV11-3 to TRBJ2-5; no clear D. The V and J ends lost 2 bases and 0 bases respectively, with 10 bases between them. CDR3 length: 15 amino acids. From germline, CDR1 is SGHNT and CDR2 YENEEA. The CDR3 bases are TGTGCCAGCAGCTTAAACAGACTGTACCAAGAGACCCAGTACTTC. It is translated as CASSLNRLYQETQYF. Full variable domain (rest looked up from reference TRBV11-3 and TRBJ2-5): EAGVVQSPRYKIIEKKQPVAFWCNPISGHNTLYWYLQNLGQGPELLIRYENEEAVDDSQLPKDRFSAERLKGVDSTLKIQPAELGDSAVYLCASSLNRLYQETQYFGPGTRLLVL.

The V call is TRBV11-2, the J call TRBJ2-7; D is undetermined. The length of the CDR3 is 15 residues. Trimming stripped 3 bases from V and 0 bases from J, with 12 bases between. Germline lookup yields CDR1 SGHAT and CDR2 FQNNGV. Written as DNA, the CDR3 is TGTGCCAGCAGCTTCGGACCACCGAGCTCCTACGAGCAGTACTTC. Protein sequence: CASSFGPPSSYEQYF.

This clone showed up just a few times. CDR3 in DNA: TGTGCCAGCAGTGAAGAGGGTTCTGGAAACACCATATATTTT. This sequence encodes CASSEEGSGNTIYF. The V gene is TRBV2, the J gene TRBJ1-3, with D unclear. Germline V gene sequence: CDR1 SNHLY, CDR2 FYNNEI. V was shortened by 1 base and J by 1 base, with 5 bases between the two germline ends. The CDR3 runs to 14 residues.

V gene TRBV29-1 combines with J gene TRBJ2-5, with D possibly TRBD1 on 5 matching bases. With 1 base removed from V and 6 bases from J, the gap between germline ends came to 12 bases. The CDR3 has 13 residues. Germline V lookup: CDR1 SQVTM, CDR2 ANQGSEA. CDR3 bases: TGCAGCGTTGAAGTGGGCAGGGTTAAGACCCAGTACTTC. Translated, it gives CSVEVGRVKTQYF.

This clone appeared a single time. The chain has TRBV19 and TRBJ1-5; D is unresolved. Germline V CDR1 and CDR2: LNHDA, SQIVND (reference sequence). This CDR3 is built from 14 residues. V lost 6 bases to trimming and J lost 2 bases, with 11 bases between them. The CDR3 DNA sequence: TGTGCCAGTAGGTTCCTACGGGGCAATCAGCCCCAGCATTTT. This codes for CASRFLRGNQPQHF.

V usage is TRBV2 and J usage is TRBJ1-3; 11 nucleotides agree with TRBD1. V lost 4 bases and J lost 3; bases outside the gene matches: 5. From germline, CDR1 is SNHLY and CDR2 FYNNEI. The CDR3 is 16 amino acids. The CDR3 protein is CASSVGQGAFGNTIYF. Written as DNA, the CDR3 is TGTGCCAGCAGTGTAGGACAGGGGGCATTTGGAAACACCATATATTTT.

The gene calls are TRBV6-1 and TRBJ1-2; D remains ambiguous. The germline V gene has CDR1 MNHNS and CDR2 SASEGT. V was cut by 6 bases and J by 5 bases, with 7 bases left in between. This CDR3 has 11 amino acids. CDR3 nucleotide sequence: TGTGCCAGCAGCGCGAATTATGGCTACACCTTC. Amino acid sequence: CASSANYGYTF.

CDR3 in amino acids: CASSFRTGNQETQYF. CDR3 sequence (DNA): TGTGCCAGCAGTTTTAGGACAGGCAACCAAGAGACCCAGTACTTC. This rearrangement joins TRBV2 to TRBJ2-5; 7 bases align to TRBD1. The CDR3 is 15 amino acids. The junction had 6 bases not matched to a gene; V was cut back by 5 bases and J by 0 bases. Germline CDR1 and CDR2: SNHLY and FYNNEI.